Following are 4 T cell receptor beta chains from one sample sequenced in a study of somatic mutations in cytotoxic T cells in rheumatoid arthritis. Profiling relied on immunoSEQ multiplex PCR, and the TCRdb table lists in-frame clones only, not all of them. The sample lists about 25,000 clones; roughly 74% were seen once. Input material: CD8+ T cells sorted from blood. The receptors come from a woman younger than 35 in good health.

This clone has more than one count but fewer than ten. The chain combines TRBV27 with TRBJ1-6; no firm D call. Germline-derived CDR1 and CDR2 are MNHEY and SMNVEV (reference sequence). V gave up 3 bases and J gave up 8 bases, with 8 bases separating them. CDR3 size: 13 residues. The CDR3 is CASSFGQHSPLHF. In DNA, the CDR3 is TGTGCCAGCAGTTTTGGGCAGCATTCACCCCTCCACTTT.

This clone was found a few times. V gene TRBV9 combines with J gene TRBJ1-1; TRBD1 is a possible D gene (5 bases). CDR1 SGDLS and CDR2 YYNGEE come from the germline V gene. This CDR3 has 15 residues. Between the trimmed V and J ends, which lost 0 bases and 5 bases, there was a span of 14 bases. The CDR3: CASSVEVGGRTEAFF. The CDR3 nucleotides read TGTGCCAGCAGCGTAGAGGTTGGGGGGAGGACTGAAGCTTTCTTT.

This sequence joins TRBV9 and TRBJ2-5, with TRBD1 matching over 8 bases. The J segment lost 2 bases and the V segment lost 2 bases, leaving 5 bases of the junction unmatched. The CDR3 has 15 residues. CDR1 is SGDLS and CDR2 is YYNGEE in the germline V gene. CDR3 region: CASSVTGASQETQYF. Written as DNA, the CDR3 is TGTGCCAGCAGCGTGACAGGGGCCTCACAAGAGACCCAGTACTTC.

The genes are TRBV27 and TRBJ1-2, with 9 bases lining up with TRBD1. CDR3 length: 15 amino acids. Looked up from germline, CDR1 is MNHEY and CDR2 is SMNVEV (reference sequence). V trimming: 5 bases; J trimming: 4 bases; junction bases outside the gene matches: 8. The CDR3 sequence: CASSPSGQGTYGYTF. The CDR3 region has the DNA TGTGCCAGCAGTCCTTCGGGACAGGGAACCTATGGCTACACCTTC.